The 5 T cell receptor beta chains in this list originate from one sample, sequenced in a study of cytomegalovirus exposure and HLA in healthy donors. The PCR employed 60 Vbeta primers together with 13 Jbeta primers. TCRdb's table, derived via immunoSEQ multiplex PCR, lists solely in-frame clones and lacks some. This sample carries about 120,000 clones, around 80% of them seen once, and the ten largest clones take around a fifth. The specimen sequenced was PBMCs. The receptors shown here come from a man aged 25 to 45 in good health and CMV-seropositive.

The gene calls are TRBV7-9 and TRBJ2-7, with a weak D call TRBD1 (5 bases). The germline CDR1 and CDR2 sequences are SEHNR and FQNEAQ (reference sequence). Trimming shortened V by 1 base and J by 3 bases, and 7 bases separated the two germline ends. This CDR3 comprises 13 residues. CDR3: CASSLGGGYEQYV. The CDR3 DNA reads TGTGCCAGCAGCTTAGGGGGCGGCTACGAGCAGTACGTC.

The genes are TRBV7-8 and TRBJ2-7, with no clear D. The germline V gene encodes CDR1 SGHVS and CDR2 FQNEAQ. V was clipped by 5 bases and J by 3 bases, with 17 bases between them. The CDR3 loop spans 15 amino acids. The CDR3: CASSPIGIKYYEQYV. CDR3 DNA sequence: TGTGCCAGCAGCCCAATCGGTATAAAGTACTACGAGCAGTACGTC.

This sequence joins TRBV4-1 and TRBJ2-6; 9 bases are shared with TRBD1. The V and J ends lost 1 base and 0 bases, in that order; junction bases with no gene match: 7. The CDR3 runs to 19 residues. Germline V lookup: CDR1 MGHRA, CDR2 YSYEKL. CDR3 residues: CASSQAGTGTISGANVLTF. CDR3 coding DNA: TGCGCCAGCAGCCAAGCCGGGACAGGGACGATCTCTGGGGCCAACGTCCTGACTTTC.

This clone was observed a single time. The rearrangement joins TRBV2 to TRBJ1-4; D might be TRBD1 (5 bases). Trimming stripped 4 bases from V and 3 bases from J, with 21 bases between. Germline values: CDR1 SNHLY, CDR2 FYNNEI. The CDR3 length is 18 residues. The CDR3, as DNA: TGTGCCAGCAGTGCCTTTCGGACCAGAGGGGAGGCTAATGAAAAACTGTTTTTT. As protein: CASSAFRTRGEANEKLFF.

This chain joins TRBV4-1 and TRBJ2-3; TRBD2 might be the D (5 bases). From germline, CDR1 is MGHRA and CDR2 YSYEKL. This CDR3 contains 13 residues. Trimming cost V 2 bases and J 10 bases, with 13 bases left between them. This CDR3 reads CASSQLPGESQYF. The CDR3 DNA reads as TGCGCCAGCAGCCAACTTCCCGGGGAATCGCAGTATTTT.